One and the same sample provided the 31 T cell receptor beta chains below, sequenced in a study of PD-1 blockade in classical Hodgkin lymphoma (dated by TCRdb to the early 2020s). The time point label, read with the paper, signifies: cycle 2 day 1 (C2D1) of nivolumab. All trial patients had relapsed after autologous stem cell transplantation, with cohorts A, B and C differing in prior brentuximab vedotin exposure. The library was obtained by the immunoSEQ multiplex PCR assay. This is the immuneACCESS table as TCRdb keeps it, with only in-frame sequences that have V and J called. A part of the clones is gone; compared with another copy, unresolved V genes explain less than half, and the rest is unexplained. Here the sample has approximately 50,000 clones; 88% occur a single time. Jointly, the top ten make up under 6.5% of the sample. Sequenced material: peripheral blood mononuclear cells (PBMCs), taken before the second cycle of nivolumab. Receptors were obtained from a human donor with classical Hodgkin lymphoma.

V gene TRBV5-8 combines with J gene TRBJ2-2; a weak D match, TRBD1 (6 bases). V was shortened by 2 bases and J by 4 bases, with 9 bases between the two germline ends. The CDR3 has 14 amino acids. Looked up from germline, CDR1 is SGHTS and CDR2 is YDEGEE. CDR3 nucleotide sequence: TGTGCCAGCAGCTTACAGGGCGGCACCGGGGAGCTGTTTTTT. This sequence encodes CASSLQGGTGELFF.

This rearrangement joins TRBV5-1 to TRBJ2-5; 8 bases align to TRBD1. Germline loops: CDR1 SGHRS, CDR2 YFSETQ. V was pared by 2 bases and J by 5 bases, with 5 bases of the junction left unmatched. CDR3 length equals 14 residues. In nucleotides, the CDR3 is TGCGCCAGCAGCTTCCAGGGGGCCGGGGAGACCCAGTACTTC. Translated, it gives CASSFQGAGETQYF. Full variable domain (missing parts from reference TRBV5-1 and TRBJ2-5): KAGVTQTPRYLIKTRGQQVTLSCSPISGHRSVSWYQQTPGQGLQFLFEYFSETQRNKGNFPGRFSGRQFSNSRSEMNVSTLELGDSALYLCASSFQGAGETQYFGPGTRLLVL.

This chain links TRBV5-1 with TRBJ2-7; 9 bases are shared with TRBD2. V trimming: 0 bases; J trimming: 7 bases; junction bases outside the gene matches: 8. This CDR3 spans 15 amino acids. Per the germline V gene, CDR1 is SGHRS and CDR2 is YFSETQ. The CDR3 region is CASSLDGGGAQEQYF. CDR3 coding DNA: TGCGCCAGCAGCTTGGACGGCGGGGGGGCCCAAGAGCAGTACTTC.

This sequence joins TRBV5-1 and TRBJ2-2; the D gene is possibly TRBD1 (5 bases). This CDR3 is 16 amino acids long. Trimming pared 1 base from V and 4 bases from J, leaving 14 bases between. CDR1 and CDR2 (germline): SGHRS, YFSETQ. CDR3 loop: CASSLQGRDLTGELFF. CDR3 nucleotide sequence: TGCGCCAGCAGCTTGCAGGGAAGAGATCTCACCGGGGAGCTGTTTTTT.

The chain couples TRBV5-4 to TRBJ1-1, with a weak D call TRBD1 (5 bases). Trimming stripped 4 bases from V and 0 bases from J, with 13 bases between. The CDR3 length is 15 residues. CDR1 is SGHNT, CDR2 YYREEE, per germline (reference sequence). CDR3 DNA sequence: TGTGCCAGCAGCCCCCGGGGGAACATGAACACTGAAGCTTTCTTT. Its protein is CASSPRGNMNTEAFF. Full variable domain (rest looked up from reference TRBV5-4 and TRBJ1-1): ETGVTQSPTHLIKTRGQQVTLRCSSQSGHNTVSWYQQALGQGPQFIFQYYREEENGRGNFPPRFSGLQFPNYSSELNVNALELDDSALYLCASSPRGNMNTEAFFGQGTRLTVV.

The J gene is TRBJ2-1, the V gene TRBV18; D ambiguous. The CDR3 contains 15 residues. V was shortened by 3 bases and J by 4 bases, with 13 bases between the two germline ends. CDR1 is KGHSH and CDR2 is LQKENI in the germline V gene. CDR3 loop: CASSPTLVQYNEQFF. The CDR3 nucleotides are TGTGCCAGCTCACCGACTTTAGTCCAGTACAATGAGCAGTTCTTC. Together with reference TRBV18 and TRBJ2-1, the CDR3 gives the full variable domain: NAGVMQNPRHLVRRRGQEARLRCSPMKGHSHVYWYRQLPEEGLKFMVYLQKENIIDESGMPKERFSAEFPKEGPSILRIQQVVRGDSAAYFCASSPTLVQYNEQFFGPGTRLTVL.

The chain links TRBV7-9 to TRBJ1-1; D is possibly TRBD1 (6 bases). Trimming removed 5 bases from V and 0 bases from J, with 16 bases in between. CDR3 length equals 16 residues. The V gene's germline CDR1 is SEHNR and CDR2 FQNEAQ (reference sequence). The CDR3 loop reads CASSPGWTAMNTEAFF. CDR3 nucleotide sequence: TGTGCCAGCAGCCCGGGTTGGACAGCCATGAACACTGAAGCTTTCTTT.

J is TRBJ1-5 and V is TRBV2, with D unresolved. The CDR3 is 14 residues long. V shed 3 bases and J shed 3 bases, with 9 bases lying between them. CDR1 is SNHLY and CDR2 is FYNNEI in the germline V gene. The CDR3 DNA reads as TGTGCCAGCAGTGAGAGGATTTACAATCAGCCCCAGCATTTT. This sequence encodes CASSERIYNQPQHF.

This clone occurred once. The genes are TRBV5-1 and TRBJ2-3; the D is unclear. This CDR3 spans 15 amino acids. The germline V and J ends were trimmed by 1 base and 0 bases, with 9 bases remaining between them. Germline V lookup: CDR1 SGHRS, CDR2 YFSETQ. The CDR3 here is CASSLSESSTDTQYF. The CDR3 nucleotides are TGCGCCAGCAGCTTGAGCGAGTCTAGCACAGATACGCAGTATTTT.

The chain couples TRBV7-9 to TRBJ1-2, with D unclear. V was pared by 1 base and J by 8 bases, with 11 bases between. CDR3 length: 13 residues. CDR1 is SEHNR, CDR2 FQNEAQ, per germline (reference sequence). DNA of the CDR3: TGTGCCAGCAGCTTAGGGCCCGGCTGGGGCTACACCTTC. This sequence encodes CASSLGPGWGYTF.

There are a few counts of this clone. This chain links TRBV19 with TRBJ1-1; D is uncertain. V gave up 1 base and J gave up 7 bases, with 7 bases separating them. CDR3 length: 12 amino acids. The V gene's germline CDR1 is LNHDA and CDR2 SQIVND (reference sequence). CDR3 DNA sequence: TGTGCCAGTAGTATAGGGCAGCTTGAAGCTTTCTTT. Its protein product is CASSIGQLEAFF.

This chain connects TRBV5-1 to TRBJ1-6; TRBD1 agrees at 10 bases. CDR1 and CDR2 (germline): SGHRS, YFSETQ. This CDR3 comprises 17 residues. V dropped 4 bases and J dropped 1; count of bases not matched to a gene: 5. The DNA of the CDR3 is TGCGCCAGCAGCCAGGGGACAGGGGTTTCCTATAATTCACCCCTCCACTTT. It is translated as CASSQGTGVSYNSPLHF.

V usage is TRBV27 and J usage is TRBJ1-1; D is undetermined. The CDR3 spans 14 residues. Trimming left V 4 bases short and J 0 bases short, with 9 bases between. Germline CDR1 reads MNHEY; CDR2 reads SMNVEV (reference sequence). CDR3 residues: CASSSTNLNTEAFF. CDR3 bases: TGTGCCAGCAGTTCTACAAACCTGAACACTGAAGCTTTCTTT.

J is TRBJ2-2 and V is TRBV10-3, with 8 nucleotides matching TRBD2. CDR1 ENHRY and CDR2 SYGVKD come from the germline V gene. The CDR3 has 16 residues. Trimming cost V 6 bases and J 4 bases; bases outside gene matches: 10. CDR3 sequence: CAIRPPGLEGTGELFF. CDR3 nucleotide sequence: TGTGCCATCAGACCCCCGGGACTAGAGGGCACCGGGGAGCTGTTTTTT.

J is TRBJ1-4 and V is TRBV14; D might be TRBD1 (6 bases). Deletions cut 4 bases from V and 7 bases from J, with 16 bases between. The CDR3 sequence is 15 residues long. CDR1 SGHDN and CDR2 FVKESK come from the germline V gene. For the CDR3, the DNA is TGTGCCAGCAGCCCCTTGGACAGTTGGGGTGAAAAACTGTTTTTT. Translating it yields CASSPLDSWGEKLFF.

The V and J genes are TRBV5-1 and TRBJ1-4; a weak D match, TRBD1 (6 bases). Germline V CDR1 and CDR2: SGHRS, YFSETQ. V shed 0 bases and J shed 4 bases, with 10 bases lying between them. The CDR3 is made up of 15 amino acids. The CDR3 sequence is CASSLVGTFNEKLFF. The DNA for the CDR3 is TGCGCCAGCAGCTTGGTGGGGACATTTAATGAAAAACTGTTTTTT.

The gene calls are TRBV6-6 and TRBJ1-2; 9 bases fit TRBD1. This CDR3 is 16 amino acids long. V lost 4 bases, J lost 4 bases, and 10 bases stayed unmatched. Germline CDR1 MNHNY, CDR2 SVGAGI (reference sequence). DNA of the CDR3: TGTGCCAGCAGTTCTAGTGACTGGACAGGGGCCTATGGCTACACCTTC. Encoded protein: CASSSSDWTGAYGYTF.

The chain links TRBV11-2 to TRBJ1-2, with a tentative D call TRBD1 (5 bases). The CDR3 is made up of 14 amino acids. The germline CDR1 and CDR2 sequences are SGHAT and FQNNGV. The V gene lost 1 base and the J gene lost 7 bases, with 13 bases spanning the gap. The CDR3: CASSLGLRDLGYTF. In DNA, the CDR3 is TGTGCCAGCAGCTTAGGTCTCAGGGACCTTGGCTACACCTTC.

This clone was counted a single time. The genes are TRBV7-9 and TRBJ2-2; 9 bases agree with TRBD1. CDR1 SEHNR and CDR2 FQNEAQ come from the germline V gene (reference sequence). The CDR3 totals 15 residues. V shed 4 bases and J 7 bases; nucleotides not matched to a gene: 7. The CDR3 reads CASSSGTGRFGELFF. CDR3 bases: TGTGCCAGCAGCTCCGGGACAGGGAGGTTCGGGGAGCTGTTTTTT.

The V call is TRBV5-6, the J call TRBJ1-5; D remains unclear. V was trimmed by 0 bases and J by 2 bases, leaving 9 bases between them. CDR1 is SGHDT, CDR2 YYEEEE, per germline. The CDR3 is made up of 15 amino acids. The CDR3 loop reads CASSLGREGNQPQHF. CDR3 bases: TGTGCCAGCAGCTTGGGTAGGGAGGGCAATCAGCCCCAGCATTTT.

The chain links TRBV5-1 to TRBJ2-5, with a possible D match to TRBD2 (6 bases). Germline-derived CDR1 and CDR2 are SGHRS and YFSETQ. The CDR3 totals 15 residues. The V and J ends lost 1 base and 4 bases respectively, with 14 bases between them. The CDR3 DNA reads as TGCGCCAGCAGCTTGTACGGGACTGCTGGAGAGACCCAGTACTTC. Its translation: CASSLYGTAGETQYF.

The V call is TRBV6-6, the J call TRBJ2-7; D remains ambiguous. Germline values: CDR1 MNHNY, CDR2 SVGAGI (reference sequence). The V gene lost 2 bases and the J gene lost 2 bases, with 10 bases spanning the gap. The CDR3 spans 14 residues. The chain's CDR3 is CASSYTGVPYEQYF. The CDR3 DNA follows: TGTGCCAGCAGTTACACTGGGGTTCCCTACGAGCAGTACTTC.

V gene TRBV7-9 combines with J gene TRBJ2-5, with TRBD1 as a possible D gene (6 bases). The CDR3 spans 13 residues. Germline V CDR1 and CDR2: SEHNR, FQNEAQ (reference sequence). The V end lost 4 bases, the J end lost 3 bases, and 9 bases lay between the germline ends. The CDR3 is CASSSSGEETQYF. The CDR3 DNA is TGTGCCAGCAGCTCGTCAGGGGAAGAGACCCAGTACTTC.

The chain is built from TRBV2 and TRBJ1-4; 7 positions agree with TRBD1. V shed 8 bases and J 4 bases; nucleotides not matched to a gene: 7. The germline V gene has CDR1 SNHLY and CDR2 FYNNEI. The CDR3 covers 14 residues. CDR3 sequence: CASRETGYNEKLFF. CDR3 nucleotides: TGTGCCAGCCGAGAGACAGGGTATAATGAAAAACTGTTTTTT.

This clone was counted a single time. The V call is TRBV7-9, the J call TRBJ2-7; TRBD1 aligns across 9 bases. Germline V gene sequence: CDR1 SEHNR, CDR2 FQNEAQ (reference sequence). CDR3 length: 14 residues. J gave up 2 bases and V 4 bases, and 3 bases lay outside the gene matches. In nucleotides, the CDR3 is TGTGCCAGCAGCTCCCGACAGGGGGCCTACGAGCAGTACTTC. It specifies CASSSRQGAYEQYF.

This chain joins TRBV5-1 and TRBJ2-5; D might be TRBD1 (6 bases). Per the germline V gene, CDR1 is SGHRS and CDR2 is YFSETQ. The CDR3 has 15 residues. V was pared by 0 bases and J by 4 bases, with 13 bases between. For the CDR3, the DNA is TGCGCCAGCAGCTTGGTCCCAGGGGTTTCAGAGACCCAGTACTTC. It is translated as CASSLVPGVSETQYF.

This chain links TRBV7-9 with TRBJ2-1; 7 bases match TRBD1. The V gene end was trimmed by 8 bases and the J gene end by 2 bases; junction bases not matched to a gene: 3. Per germline, CDR1 SEHNR and CDR2 FQNEAQ (reference sequence). There are 13 residues in the CDR3. This chain's CDR3 is CASSGQTYNEQFF. The CDR3 bases are TGTGCCAGCTCGGGACAGACCTACAATGAGCAGTTCTTC.

For this clone: One end of the junction does not line up with germline, which may come from a read error. The chain couples TRBV7-9 to TRBJ2-7, with a weak D call TRBD2 (6 bases). CDR1 SEHNR and CDR2 FQNEAQ come from the germline V gene (reference sequence). CDR3 size: 11 residues. CDR3 sequence reads: CASSFGGTALF. CDR3 coding DNA: TGTGCCAGCAGCTTCGGAGGGACCGCGCTTTTC. Full variable domain (remainder filled in from reference TRBV7-9 and TRBJ2-7): DTGVSQNPRHKITKRGQNVTFRCDPISEHNRLYWYRQTLGQGPEFLTYFQNEAQLEKSRLLSDRFSAERPKGSFSTLEIQRTEQGDSAMYLCASSFGGTALFGPGTRLTVT.

This chain links TRBV6-1 with TRBJ2-1; D is undetermined. The CDR3 consists of 14 residues. Trimming cost V 7 bases and J 14 bases, with 24 bases left between them. Germline CDR1 reads MNHNS; CDR2 reads SASEGT. Written as DNA, the CDR3 is TGTGCCAGCACGTTCAACACCAAGGGTCCGATCGAGTTCTTC. Protein product: CASTFNTKGPIEFF.

The V and J genes are TRBV30 and TRBJ1-2; TRBD1 is a possible D gene (6 bases). The CDR3 extends over 13 amino acids. V dropped 4 bases and J dropped 4 bases, with 13 bases sitting between them. CDR1 is GTSNPN, CDR2 SVGIG, per germline (reference sequence). CDR3 bases: TGTGCCTGGATTAAGGGGGATGTCTATGGCTACACCTTC. Its translation: CAWIKGDVYGYTF.

A note on this clone: Within the sample, other DNA sequences also encode this same CDR3. The J gene is TRBJ1-3, the V gene TRBV7-8, with no clear D. The CDR3 is made up of 12 amino acids. The V end lost 0 bases, the J end lost 4 bases, and 1 base lay between the germline ends. Germline V gene data show CDR1 as SGHVS and CDR2 as FQNEAQ. The CDR3 spells CASSLAGNTIYF. CDR3 DNA sequence: TGTGCCAGCAGCTTAGCCGGAAACACCATATATTTT.